The 31 T cell receptor beta chains reported below all come from one sample, sequenced in a study of blood T cell repertoires in COVID-19. Some clones are missing from TCRdb's copy, which holds only in-frame ones; the method was immunoSEQ multiplex PCR. The repertoire holds about 120,000 clones, with about 83% as singletons. The material sequenced was peripheral blood. These receptors all come from a woman aged 45-60 years with acute or convalescent COVID-19.

V gene TRBV7-9 combines with J gene TRBJ2-1, with 7 bases aligning to TRBD2. This CDR3 region has 15 residues. Germline V gene sequence: CDR1 SEHNR, CDR2 FQNEAQ (reference sequence). Trimming took 6 bases from V and 5 from J; bases not matched to a gene: 10. In nucleotides, the CDR3 is TGTGCCAGCAGTTGGGAGGCTAGCGGAAACAATGAGCAGTTCTTC. Residues: CASSWEASGNNEQFF.

This chain joins TRBV6-2 or TRBV6-3 and TRBJ1-2, with D perhaps matching TRBD1 (5 bases). Trimming took 0 bases from V and 6 from J, leaving 14 bases between them. This CDR3 has 15 amino acids. The V gene's germline CDR1 is MNHEY and CDR2 SVGEGT. The CDR3 DNA reads TGTGCCAGCAGTTACTCATCGGCAGGGTGGAATGGCTACACCTTC. It specifies CASSYSSAGWNGYTF.

The gene calls are TRBV12-3 or TRBV12-4 and TRBJ1-1; tentatively, D is TRBD1 (5 bases). The CDR3 has 13 residues. With 5 bases removed from V and 7 bases from J, the gap between germline ends came to 14 bases. The CDR3 region is CASSLGGIGEAFF. For the CDR3, the DNA is TGTGCCAGCAGTCTCGGGGGGATAGGTGAAGCTTTCTTT.

The chain combines TRBV19 with TRBJ1-1; 7 positions match TRBD1. The CDR3 has 12 amino acids. Germline V CDR1 and CDR2: LNHDA, SQIVND (reference sequence). The junction had 3 bases not matched to a gene; V was cut back by 7 bases and J by 4 bases. CDR3 sequence reads: CASKTGSTEAFF. DNA for the CDR3: TGTGCCAGTAAGACAGGGAGCACTGAAGCTTTCTTT.

The chain uses TRBV25-1 and TRBJ1-3, with TRBD1 as a possible D gene (6 bases). The CDR3 totals 15 residues. Trimming stripped 3 bases from V and 1 base from J, with 10 bases between. Germline loops: CDR1 MGHDK, CDR2 SYGVNS. DNA for the CDR3: TGTGCCAGCAGTGACGGGACATTATCTGGAAACACCATATATTTT. Amino acids: CASSDGTLSGNTIYF.

The chain uses TRBV6-1 and TRBJ1-5; 9 nucleotides agree with TRBD1. Germline loops: CDR1 MNHNS, CDR2 SASEGT. Trimming at V came to 2 bases and at J to 6 bases, leaving 8 bases not matched to a gene. The CDR3 length is 16 residues. CDR3 coding DNA: TGTGCCAGCAGTGAATATCCGGGACAGGGTGCTCAGCCCCAGCATTTT. This encodes CASSEYPGQGAQPQHF.

V and J are TRBV13 and TRBJ1-1; D unclear. Trimming removed 7 bases at V and 10 bases at J, with 16 bases between. CDR1 PRHDT and CDR2 FYEKMQ come from the germline V gene (reference sequence). CDR3 length equals 12 residues. CDR3 sequence: CASNQFENRAFF. The CDR3 coding sequence is TGTGCCAGCAACCAATTTGAGAACCGAGCTTTCTTT. Combining the CDR3 with reference TRBV13 and TRBJ1-1 gives the whole variable domain AAGVIQSPRHLIKEKRETATLKCYPIPRHDTVYWYQQGPGQDPQFLISFYEKMQSDKGSIPDRFSAQQFSDYHSELNMSSLELGDSALYFCASNQFENRAFFGQGTRLTVV.

The V and J genes are TRBV13 and TRBJ1-2; 7 bases map to TRBD1. In germline, CDR1 is PRHDT, CDR2 FYEKMQ (reference sequence). The length of the CDR3 is 15 residues. J was trimmed by 4 bases and V by 2 bases; bases with no gene match: 7. In DNA form, the CDR3 reads TGTGCCAGCAGCTTAAGTAGCCCAGGGGGCTATGGCTACACCTTC. Its translation is CASSLSSPGGYGYTF.

The chain combines TRBV5-1 with TRBJ2-3, with 7 bases fitting TRBD2. The CDR3 runs to 15 residues. The junction had 8 bases not matched to a gene; V was cut back by 7 bases and J by 0 bases. Germline V gives CDR1 SGHRS, CDR2 YFSETQ. The CDR3 bases are TGCGCCAGCTTCTACGGGGGGACTAGCACAGATACGCAGTATTTT. It encodes CASFYGGTSTDTQYF.

This clone was observed a single time. V usage is TRBV9 and J usage is TRBJ1-3, with 9 bases aligning to TRBD1. CDR1 is SGDLS and CDR2 is YYNGEE in the germline V gene. Trimming took 0 bases from V and 4 from J; bases not matched to a gene: 5. This CDR3 comprises 16 residues. Here the CDR3 DNA reads TGTGCCAGCAGCGTAGCTGGGACAGGGACAGGAAACACCATATATTTT. Protein: CASSVAGTGTGNTIYF.

The V call is TRBV29-1, the J call TRBJ1-6; 7 bases line up with TRBD1. V gave up 7 bases and J gave up 6 bases; unmatched junction bases: 21. The CDR3 loop spans 18 amino acids. The germline V gene encodes CDR1 SQVTM and CDR2 ANQGSEA. The CDR3 DNA reads as TGCAGCGCCTCTTGGGACAGTGGACCTGATTGCTGTAATTCACCCCTCCACTTT. It encodes CSASWDSGPDCCNSPLHF.

The V call is TRBV18, the J call TRBJ2-7, with 7 positions matching TRBD2. V was pared by 0 bases and J by 0 bases, with 5 bases of the junction left unmatched. The CDR3 contains 16 residues. Germline V gene sequence: CDR1 KGHSH, CDR2 LQKENI. The CDR3 region is CASSPPLASNSYEQYF. DNA of the CDR3: TGTGCCAGCTCACCACCACTAGCGTCGAACTCCTACGAGCAGTACTTC. Based on the CDR3 plus reference TRBV18 and TRBJ2-7, the full variable domain is NAGVMQNPRHLVRRRGQEARLRCSPMKGHSHVYWYRQLPEEGLKFMVYLQKENIIDESGMPKERFSAEFPKEGPSILRIQQVVRGDSAAYFCASSPPLASNSYEQYFGPGTRLTVT.

The V call is TRBV6-2 or TRBV6-3, the J call TRBJ2-5; 7 bases are shared with TRBD2. The germline gives CDR1 MNHEY, CDR2 SVGEGT. This CDR3 has 18 amino acids. The V segment lost 0 bases and the J segment 3 bases; nucleotides outside the gene matches: 13. This CDR3 reads CASSYSRRGVWGKETQYF. As DNA, the CDR3 is TGTGCCAGCAGTTACTCCCGTCGGGGGGTATGGGGGAAAGAGACCCAGTACTTC.

V and J are TRBV7-2 and TRBJ1-6; D remains ambiguous. V lost 2 bases, J lost 10 bases, and 3 bases lay in between. The CDR3 spans 11 residues. CDR1 is SGHTA and CDR2 is FQGNSA in the germline V gene. In DNA, the CDR3 is TGTGCCAGCAGCTTAAGCTCACCCCTCCACTTT. As protein: CASSLSSPLHF.

The rearrangement uses TRBV2 and TRBJ1-6, with D maybe TRBD1 (5 bases). V lost 4 bases to trimming and J lost 6 bases, with 13 bases between them. CDR1 is SNHLY, CDR2 FYNNEI, per germline. The CDR3 loop spans 15 amino acids. The CDR3 loop is CASSASRQSNSPLHF. In DNA form, the CDR3 reads TGTGCCAGCAGTGCAAGCCGACAGTCTAATTCACCCCTCCACTTT.

CDR3 nucleotide sequence: TGTGCCAGCAGCTTAAGGCAGGGGGAGAACACTGAAGCTTTCTTT. This sequence encodes CASSLRQGENTEAFF. This chain links TRBV13 with TRBJ1-1, with 7 positions matching TRBD1. Germline V CDR1 and CDR2: PRHDT, FYEKMQ (reference sequence). J gave up 1 base and V 2 bases, and 4 bases lay outside the gene matches. The CDR3 contains 15 residues.

The CDR3 coding sequence is TGTGCCATCAGCCCTGACAGGCTCGATAATGAAAAACTGTTTTTT. This translates into CAISPDRLDNEKLFF. V gene TRBV10-3 combines with J gene TRBJ1-4; D possibly corresponds to TRBD1 (6 bases). The germline V and J ends were trimmed by 6 bases and 4 bases, with 15 bases remaining between them. The CDR3 totals 15 residues. CDR1 and CDR2 from the germline V gene are ENHRY and SYGVKD.

The chain uses TRBV20-1 and TRBJ2-5; 9 nucleotides agree with TRBD1. Germline V gives CDR1 DFQATT, CDR2 SNEGSKA (reference sequence). CDR3 size: 16 residues. J lost 0 bases, V lost 3 bases, and 8 bases had no gene match. The CDR3 DNA reads as TGCAGTGCTAGTCAGACAGGGGGGATGTACCAAGAGACCCAGTACTTC. Its protein is CSASQTGGMYQETQYF.

CDR3 coding DNA: TGTGCCAGCAGCTTAGGGCGTAAGCTAGCGGAGCAAGAGACCCAGTACTTC. This gives the protein CASSLGRKLAEQETQYF. The V gene is TRBV11-2, the J gene TRBJ2-5; 7 positions match TRBD2. Trimming took 1 base from V and 2 from J; bases not matched to a gene: 10. Looked up from germline, CDR1 is SGHAT and CDR2 is FQNNGV. The CDR3 totals 17 residues.

This clone has only one observation. This rearrangement joins TRBV27 to TRBJ1-2; 7 bases are a match to TRBD1. The CDR3 spans 15 residues. The germline V gene encodes CDR1 MNHEY and CDR2 SMNVEV (reference sequence). The J segment lost 4 bases and the V segment lost 8 bases, leaving 13 bases of the junction unmatched. The CDR3 loop is CASGARRQGLYGYTF. The CDR3 DNA is TGTGCCAGCGGGGCCCGGAGACAGGGTCTCTATGGCTACACCTTC.

The chain employs TRBV19 and TRBJ2-2; TRBD2 aligns across 11 bases. CDR1 and CDR2 (germline): LNHDA, SQIVND (reference sequence). The CDR3 totals 17 residues. The trim removed 4 bases at V and 4 bases at J, leaving 8 bases unmatched. The CDR3 nucleotides read TGTGCCAGTAGTAGGGGTCTAGCGGGAGGCGGCACCGGGGAGCTGTTTTTT. The encoded protein is CASSRGLAGGGTGELFF.

The rearrangement uses TRBV6-5 and TRBJ2-7; D is possibly TRBD1 (6 bases). CDR1 and CDR2 from the germline V gene are MNHEY and SVGAGI. V gave up 8 bases and J gave up 4 bases, with 12 bases separating them. The CDR3 loop spans 12 amino acids. As DNA, the CDR3 is TGTGCCAGCGGGAGCGGACAGTACGAGCAGTACTTC. Protein: CASGSGQYEQYF.

The gene calls are TRBV24-1 and TRBJ2-3; 10 positions match TRBD1. CDR1 and CDR2 (germline): KGHDR, SFDVKD. This CDR3 comprises 17 residues. J lost 4 bases, V lost 4 bases, and 10 bases had no gene match. The CDR3 DNA reads as TGTGCCACCAGTGAGACCGCGGGACAGGGGAGGCCAGATACGCAGTATTTT. This translates into CATSETAGQGRPDTQYF.

This chain connects TRBV7-2 to TRBJ2-1; no firm D call. Germline V gives CDR1 SGHTA, CDR2 FQGNSA. CDR3 length: 15 residues. V was clipped by 1 base and J by 0 bases, with 7 bases between them. The CDR3 coding sequence is TGTGCCAGCAGCTTAGATCTAGTCTCCTACAATGAGCAGTTCTTC. This encodes CASSLDLVSYNEQFF.

The J gene is TRBJ2-7, the V gene TRBV6-5, with D unclear. Germline values: CDR1 MNHEY, CDR2 SVGAGI. This CDR3 region has 15 residues. Trimming removed 6 bases at V and 2 bases at J, with 17 bases between. CDR3 loop: CASSRTPVVAYEQYF. Written as DNA, the CDR3 is TGTGCCAGCAGCCGTACCCCGGTGGTTGCCTACGAGCAGTACTTC.

This rearrangement joins TRBV29-1 to TRBJ2-3; 7 bases fit TRBD1. The CDR3 spans 12 residues. Germline CDR1 and CDR2: SQVTM and ANQGSEA. The CDR3 reads CSALTGADTQYF. Here the CDR3 DNA reads TGCAGTGCTTTAACAGGGGCAGATACGCAGTATTTT.

The rearrangement links TRBV4-3 to TRBJ2-2; 10 bases fit TRBD2. Germline CDR1 LGHNA, CDR2 YSLEER. The V and J ends lost 2 bases and 4 bases, in that order; junction bases with no gene match: 7. This CDR3 spans 17 amino acids. The CDR3 sequence: CASSQQAGGPVTGELFF. The CDR3, as DNA: TGCGCCAGCAGCCAACAAGCGGGAGGGCCGGTCACCGGGGAGCTGTTTTTT.

The chain has TRBV6-1 and TRBJ1-2, with 7 nucleotides matching TRBD1. CDR3 length: 13 amino acids. With V trimmed by 3 bases and J by 6 bases, 4 bases remained unmatched. Germline-derived CDR1 and CDR2 are MNHNS and SASEGT. The CDR3 loop reads CASSDRGYHGYTF. The DNA for the CDR3 is TGTGCCAGCAGTGACAGGGGGTATCATGGCTACACCTTC.

The genes are TRBV3-1 (or the pseudogene TRBV3-2) and TRBJ1-2; 10 positions match TRBD1. This CDR3 is 14 amino acids long. The V and J ends lost 4 bases and 7 bases, in that order; junction bases with no gene match: 6. From germline, CDR1 is LGHDT and CDR2 YNNKEL (reference sequence). The CDR3 nucleotides are TGTGCCAGCAGCCCTAGGACAGGGGGTAGTGGCTACACCTTC. Its protein product is CASSPRTGGSGYTF.

The genes are TRBV19 and TRBJ1-1; the D gene is possibly TRBD1 (6 bases). The CDR3 length is 13 residues. CDR1 LNHDA and CDR2 SQIVND come from the germline V gene (reference sequence). Trimming took off 6 bases at V and 4 bases at J, with 12 bases between the two ends. The CDR3 reads CASSLLTGTEAFF. The CDR3 DNA reads as TGTGCCAGTAGCTTACTGACAGGCACTGAAGCTTTCTTT.

The chain joins TRBV28 to TRBJ1-1; D possibly corresponds to TRBD1 (5 bases). Germline CDR1 and CDR2: MDHEN and SYDVKM. This CDR3 is built from 16 residues. Trimming cost V 7 bases and J 0 bases, with 18 bases left between them. Here the CDR3 reads CASMSRGSIMNTEAFF. The CDR3 region has the DNA TGTGCCAGCATGTCCCGGGGGTCGATAATGAACACTGAAGCTTTCTTT.